Listed below are T cell receptor beta chains from one sample, sequenced in a study of blood T cell repertoires in COVID-19. Sequencing was performed with immunoSEQ multiplex PCR; in TCRdb, only in-frame clones are kept and a portion is missing. The sample consists of almost 250,000 clones, approximately 85% of them appearing once. The specimen sequenced was PBMCs or T cells enriched from blood (not recorded which). These receptors all stem from a woman in her 50s with acute COVID-19. CDR3s include the opening cysteine and the closing phenylalanine or tryptophan. D genes are given only for firm matches. A row's size may be missing; if present it is once, few, many or a size class.

TRBD1	.	TRBJ1-2	TRBV6-5	TGTGCCAGCAGTACCAGACAGGGGAAGGGCTATGGCTACACCTTC	CASSTRQGKGYGYTF
TRBD1	.	TRBJ1-1	TRBV7-9	TGTGCCAGCAGCGAACGGACAGGGGGTGGCACTGAAGCTTTCTTT	CASSERTGGGTEAFF
.	once	TRBJ2-6	TRBV5-4	TGTGCCAGCAGTACCCGACAGTCTGGGGCCAACGTCCTGACTTTC	CASSTRQSGANVLTF
.	.	TRBJ1-5	TRBV6-6	TGTGCCAGCAGTCCATCCTTCCCCCCTAGCAATCAGCCCCAGCATTTT	CASSPSFPPSNQPQHF
.	.	TRBJ2-7	TRBV6-2/TRBV6-3	TGTGCCAGCAGTTTCAGGGAACACGAGCAGTACTTC	CASSFREHEQYF
.	.	TRBJ1-1	TRBV7-2	TGTGCCAGCAGTACGCAGGATCTGGGCACTGAAGCTTTCTTT	CASSTQDLGTEAFF
.	few	TRBJ1-2	TRBV5-6	TGTGCCAGCAGCTTCCAATCGGGGATAGACTATGGCTACACCTTC	CASSFQSGIDYGYTF
TRBD1	.	TRBJ1-1	TRBV11-1	TGTGCCAGCAGCCCATGGACAGGGGTAGGCGAAACTGAAGCTTTCTTT	CASSPWTGVGETEAFF
TRBD1	.	TRBJ1-1	TRBV30	TGTGCCTGGGGGGACAGGGGAGCTTTCTTT	CAWGDRGAFF
.	.	TRBJ1-2	TRBV24-1	TGTGCCACCAGTGATGGCAAAGGGGATCACTATGGCTACACCTTC	CATSDGKGDHYGYTF
.	.	TRBJ2-1	TRBV7-2	TGTGCCAGCAGCTTAGTTATCGACAATGAGCAGTTCTTC	CASSLVIDNEQFF
TRBD1	.	TRBJ2-5	TRBV14	TGTGCCAGCAGGGGTGACAGGGCTGAGGAGACCCAGTACTTC	CASRGDRAEETQYF
TRBD1	.	TRBJ1-1	TRBV19	TGTGCCAGTAGCAACTCAGGGGGAGAAGCTTTCTTT	CASSNSGGEAFF
.	.	TRBJ1-5	TRBV7-9	TGTGCCAGCAGCTTAGAGAGCGGGAGCAATCAGCCCCAGCATTTT	CASSLESGSNQPQHF
TRBD2	.	TRBJ2-3	TRBV7-8	TGTGCCAGCCTAGCGGGGGGACCCACAGATACGCAGTATTTT	CASLAGGPTDTQYF
.	.	TRBJ1-1	TRBV5-1	TGCGCCAGCAGCTTGGACGGGGTGAAGGGGAACACTGAAGCTTTCTTT	CASSLDGVKGNTEAFF
.	.	TRBJ1-2	TRBV13	TGTGCCAGCAGCTTAGGCACGGGAGGGTACACCTTC	CASSLGTGGYTF
.	few	TRBJ2-7	TRBV5-6	TGTGCCAGCAGTTCCGGTAACCACGAGCAGTACTTC	CASSSGNHEQYF
.	.	TRBJ1-5	TRBV6-1	TGTGCCAGCAGTGCCCGGACACCGTTTAGCAATCAGCCCCAGCATTTT	CASSARTPFSNQPQHF
TRBD1	once	TRBJ1-5	TRBV7-2	TGTGCCAGCAGCTTAATGAGACAGGGTAGCAATCAGCCCCAGCATTTT	CASSLMRQGSNQPQHF
.	once	TRBJ1-2	TRBV19	TGTGCCAGCGCCTGGCAGGGTAACTATGGCTACACCTTC	CASAWQGNYGYTF
.	.	TRBJ1-2	TRBV6-5	TGTGCCAGCAGTTACTTGAAACTAGGGGGCTACACCTTC	CASSYLKLGGYTF
.	once	TRBJ1-1	TRBV18	TGTGCCAGCTCACCCATCAAAGCCCTGAACACTGAAGCTTTCTTT	CASSPIKALNTEAFF
TRBD2	.	TRBJ2-3	TRBV10-3	TGTGCCATCAGTGCTAGCGGGGGTCAAGATACGCAGTATTTT	CAISASGGQDTQYF
TRBD1	few	TRBJ2-5	TRBV5-1	TGCGCCAGCAGCAAGACAGGGGGCGGTGTTCAAGAGACCCAGTACTTC	CASSKTGGGVQETQYF
.	few	TRBJ1-1	TRBV19	TGTGCCAGTAGTATGGTCGAACAGAACACTGAAGCTTTCTTT	CASSMVEQNTEAFF
.	few	TRBJ1-4	TRBV9	TGTGCCAGCAGCGGCGAAGGGCGGGCCGATGAAAAACTGTTTTTT	CASSGEGRADEKLFF
.	.	TRBJ2-6	TRBV7-2	TGTGCCAGCAGCTTAGCAGGGCGGGTGGCCTCTGGGGCCAACGTCCTGACTTTC	CASSLAGRVASGANVLTF
.	.	TRBJ2-7	TRBV7-2	TGTGCCAGCAGCTTAGGGAGCAGGGTCCACGAGCAGTACTTC	CASSLGSRVHEQYF
.	.	TRBJ1-2	TRBV19	TGTGCCAGTAGTATCTCGACAGCCTCCTATGGCTACACCTTC	CASSISTASYGYTF
TRBD2	.	TRBJ2-7	TRBV7-8	TGTGCCAGCAGCCTCGGACTAGCGGGCTACGAGCAGTACTTC	CASSLGLAGYEQYF
.	.	TRBJ1-1	TRBV6-5	TGTGCCAGCAGCAATGGGCTTACTGAAGCTTTCTTT	CASSNGLTEAFF